The next 20 T cell receptor beta chains were all read from a single sample in a study of blood T cell repertoires in COVID-19. Some clones are missing from TCRdb's copy, which holds only in-frame ones; the method was immunoSEQ multiplex PCR. The sample has 12,000 or so clones, roughly 82% seen once. The sequencing sample was made of peripheral blood. The receptors derive from an older man with acute or convalescent COVID-19.

The chain links TRBV5-1 to TRBJ1-5; 7 bases align to TRBD1. The junction had 5 bases not matched to a gene; V was cut back by 5 bases and J by 0 bases. The CDR3 has 15 amino acids. Germline loops: CDR1 SGHRS, CDR2 YFSETQ. CDR3 sequence (DNA): TGCGCCAGCAGGAAGGGACAGAATAGCAATCAGCCCCAGCATTTT. This translates into CASRKGQNSNQPQHF.

The rearrangement joins TRBV5-4 to TRBJ1-6, with unresolved D. The germline V gene encodes CDR1 SGHNT and CDR2 YYREEE (reference sequence). Trimming pared 3 bases from V and 8 bases from J, leaving 12 bases between. The CDR3 covers 14 residues. The CDR3 loop is CASSSTGRDSPLHF. CDR3 coding DNA: TGTGCCAGCAGCTCAACGGGGAGGGATTCACCCCTCCACTTT.

The genes are TRBV7-9 and TRBJ1-6; TRBD1 matches 9 bases. Germline lookup yields CDR1 SEHNR and CDR2 FQNEAQ (reference sequence). J lost 13 bases, V lost 1 base, and 5 bases had no gene match. This CDR3 comprises 14 residues. CDR3 coding DNA: TGTGCCAGCAGCTTAGGGACAGGGGCTTCCCCCCTCCACTTT. Its protein is CASSLGTGASPLHF. Combining the CDR3 with reference TRBV7-9 and TRBJ1-6 gives the whole variable domain DTGVSQNPRHKITKRGQNVTFRCDPISEHNRLYWYRQTLGQGPEFLTYFQNEAQLEKSRLLSDRFSAERPKGSFSTLEIQRTEQGDSAMYLCASSLGTGASPLHFGNGTRLTVT.

V is TRBV7-3 and J is TRBJ2-1, with a possible D match to TRBD2 (6 bases). The ends were cut back, 5 bases at V and 6 bases at J, with 17 bases in the middle. CDR1 and CDR2 from the germline V gene are SGHTA and FQGTGA. CDR3 length: 15 amino acids. CDR3 protein: CASSQQLGLLNEQFF. DNA of the CDR3: TGTGCCAGCAGCCAGCAGCTGGGACTCCTCAATGAGCAGTTCTTC.

V is TRBV9 and J is TRBJ2-5; TRBD2 matches 7 bases. The V segment lost 3 bases and the J segment 5 bases; nucleotides outside the gene matches: 16. The CDR3 is made up of 17 amino acids. Germline V lookup: CDR1 SGDLS, CDR2 YYNGEE. CDR3 amino acids: CASSASRPSAGSETQYF. CDR3 bases: TGTGCCAGCAGCGCGAGCCGACCATCAGCGGGGAGCGAGACCCAGTACTTC. The variable domain in full, completed from reference TRBV9 and TRBJ2-5, reads DSGVTQTPKHLITATGQRVTLRCSPRSGDLSVYWYQQSLDQGLQFLIQYYNGEERAKGNILERFSAQQFPDLHSELNLSSLELGDSALYFCASSASRPSAGSETQYFGPGTRLLVL.

V is TRBV10-3 and J is TRBJ2-1, with TRBD1 matching 11 bases. CDR3 length: 15 amino acids. After removal of 3 bases from V and 6 bases from J, the junction contained 4 bases not matched to a gene. Germline CDR1 is ENHRY and CDR2 is SYGVKD. DNA of the CDR3: TGTGCCATCAGTGAACCGGGACAGGGGGGCAATGAGCAGTTCTTC. Its protein product is CAISEPGQGGNEQFF.

The chain couples TRBV11-2 to TRBJ1-2, with a possible D match to TRBD1 (6 bases). This CDR3 is built from 13 residues. Trimming removed 1 base from V and 6 bases from J, with 9 bases in between. Germline V gene sequence: CDR1 SGHAT, CDR2 FQNNGV. CDR3 nucleotides: TGTGCCAGCAGCTTAGCGGCAGGGGATGGCTACACCTTC. Translation gives CASSLAAGDGYTF.

This clone is judged medium-sized. The genes are TRBV19 and TRBJ1-5; D is undetermined. With 0 bases removed from V and 7 bases from J, the gap between germline ends came to 16 bases. The CDR3 is 16 residues long. CDR1 is LNHDA and CDR2 is SQIVND in the germline V gene (reference sequence). In nucleotides, the CDR3 is TGTGCCAGTAGTATAGATACGCGGCGTATGATACAGCCCCAGCATTTT. Translation: CASSIDTRRMIQPQHF.

The chain joins TRBV7-2 to TRBJ1-2, with D perhaps TRBD1 (5 bases). Germline V gene data show CDR1 as SGHTA and CDR2 as FQGNSA. This CDR3 contains 15 residues. Trimming removed 1 base from V and 4 bases from J, with 13 bases in between. CDR3 nucleotides: TGTGCCAGCAGCTTAGTTGGGAGGGGTCTCTATGGCTACACCTTC. Its protein product is CASSLVGRGLYGYTF.

The J gene is TRBJ1-1, the V gene TRBV19; D not resolved. Trimming left V 10 bases short and J 1 base short, with 7 bases between. CDR3 length: 11 residues. Germline assignment: CDR1 LNHDA and CDR2 SQIVND (reference sequence). Here the CDR3 reads CATRQNTEAFF. The CDR3 DNA reads as TGTGCCACCCGACAGAACACTGAAGCTTTCTTT.

The chain uses TRBV21-1 and TRBJ1-2; the table's D call of TRBD1 was not tested on the DNA. TRBV21-1 is flagged as a pseudogene. The CDR3 has 19 amino acids. The chain's CDR3 is CASSKATGLNKLTPDGYTF. CDR3 sequence (DNA): TGTGCCAGCAGCAAAGCGACAGGGTTAAATAAACTTACGCCTGATGGCTACACCTTC.

The chain has TRBV18 and TRBJ1-6; D not certain. Germline-derived CDR1 and CDR2 are KGHSH and LQKENI. The germline V and J ends were trimmed by 3 bases and 6 bases, with 12 bases remaining between them. The CDR3 is made up of 15 amino acids. The CDR3 loop is CASSPDGGTNSPLHF. CDR3 DNA sequence: TGTGCCAGCTCACCCGACGGAGGTACTAATTCACCCCTCCACTTT. The full variable domain, its missing parts supplied by reference TRBV18 and TRBJ1-6, is NAGVMQNPRHLVRRRGQEARLRCSPMKGHSHVYWYRQLPEEGLKFMVYLQKENIIDESGMPKERFSAEFPKEGPSILRIQQVVRGDSAAYFCASSPDGGTNSPLHFGNGTRLTVT.

This chain uses TRBV1 with TRBJ2-5; the table's D call, TRBD2, has no DNA check behind it. TRBV1 represents a pseudogene. CDR3 length: 14 residues. CDR3 region: CTSRKRGGLETQYF. DNA for the CDR3: TGCACCAGCAGAAAGCGGGGGGGATTGGAGACCCAGTACTTC.

The sample holds one count of this clone. CDR3 coding DNA: TGTGCCACCAGCAGAGATGGTTGGGGGCTATCCTATAATTCACCCCTCCACTTT. Translating it yields CATSRDGWGLSYNSPLHF. The chain couples TRBV15 to TRBJ1-6, with D possibly TRBD1 on 6 matching bases. CDR3 length: 18 amino acids. Germline V lookup: CDR1 LNHNV, CDR2 YYDKDF (reference sequence). The germline V and J ends were trimmed by 0 bases and 1 base, with 13 bases remaining between them.

The CDR3 bases are TGTGCCAGCAGTTTATACTCGGACAGGGGAGGCGAGCAGTACTTC. Protein product: CASSLYSDRGGEQYF. V gene TRBV28 combines with J gene TRBJ2-7, with TRBD1 matching over 9 bases. The CDR3 runs to 15 residues. The germline CDR1 and CDR2 sequences are MDHEN and SYDVKM. The V gene end was trimmed by 1 base and the J gene end by 6 bases; junction bases not matched to a gene: 7.

V and J are TRBV10-3 and TRBJ1-5, with a possible D match to TRBD1 (5 bases). Germline CDR1 and CDR2: ENHRY and SYGVKD. This CDR3 has 14 residues. Trimming removed 2 bases from V and 4 bases from J, with 9 bases in between. The CDR3 loop reads CAISEEDINQPQHF. The CDR3 DNA sequence: TGTGCCATCAGTGAGGAGGACATTAATCAGCCCCAGCATTTT.

The V and J genes are TRBV19 and TRBJ2-2, with TRBD2 matching 12 bases. J was trimmed by 7 bases and V by 5 bases; bases with no gene match: 14. Germline V gene sequence: CDR1 LNHDA, CDR2 SQIVND (reference sequence). The CDR3 covers 18 residues. Here the CDR3 reads CASSVRGLAGTNVGELFF. The CDR3 region has the DNA TGTGCCAGTAGTGTGCGAGGACTAGCGGGGACCAACGTCGGGGAGCTGTTTTTT.

This clone came up a few times. The rearrangement joins TRBV19 to TRBJ2-3, with 10 positions matching TRBD2. The germline V gene encodes CDR1 LNHDA and CDR2 SQIVND (reference sequence). V lost 9 bases, J lost 1 base, and 7 bases stayed unmatched. The CDR3 length is 15 residues. In DNA, the CDR3 is TGTGCCAGCTTAAGCGGGGGGGCAGGCACAGATACGCAGTATTTT. Translating gives CASLSGGAGTDTQYF.

V usage is TRBV4-1 and J usage is TRBJ2-3, with TRBD2 matching 7 bases. This CDR3 region has 15 residues. Germline assignment: CDR1 MGHRA and CDR2 YSYEKL. V lost 4 bases, J lost 4 bases, and 8 bases stayed unmatched. The CDR3 DNA is TGCGCCAGCAGCCCCGGGGGGACCCTGCCAGATACGCAGTATTTT. This translates into CASSPGGTLPDTQYF.

The chain joins TRBV5-1 to TRBJ1-1; TRBD1 might be the D (6 bases). Germline V CDR1 and CDR2: SGHRS, YFSETQ. The CDR3 is made up of 16 amino acids. Trimming removed 4 bases at V and 1 base at J, with 17 bases between. The CDR3 here is CASSPGLGAGNTEAFF. CDR3 in DNA: TGCGCCAGCAGCCCTGGGTTGGGGGCTGGGAACACTGAAGCTTTCTTT.